This TCR beta chain was captured in a study of blood T cell repertoires in COVID-19. Study overall: COVID-19 samples collected from the United States, Italy and Spain covered acute and convalescent phases. Nucleic acid was either cDNA or gDNA, and it came from T cells, B-cell-depleted T cells, or PBMCs.

Seattle researchers signed up patients amid active infection and tracked them longitudinally. CDR3 length: 16 amino acids. Trimming stripped 3 bases from V and 7 bases from J, with 22 bases between. Per the germline V gene, CDR1 is MDHEN and CDR2 is SYDVKM. In the original processing: Using reference gene primer amplification, nucleated cell counts were estimated. Clones were read by immunoSEQ multiplex PCR, and TCRdb kept only the in-frame ones, dropping some. From that table come the V and J calls and clone size; the DNA was used to work out D and trimming. This sample has around 270,000 clones, with 75% to 95% found just once.

This TCR was sampled from a person aged 18-29 years with COVID-19, enrolled during active disease. Material for sequencing was peripheral blood. The chain uses TRBV28 and TRBJ2-7; D possibly corresponds to TRBD1 (5 bases). The CDR3 region is CASSFFSGQGRSEQYF. The CDR3 region has the DNA TGTGCCAGCAGTTTTTTTTCAGGGCAGGGCCGCTCTGAGCAGTACTTC.